Listed below are T cell receptor beta chains from one sample, sequenced in a study of sequential checkpoint blockade in melanoma. Generated by immunoSEQ multiplex PCR, the TCRdb table keeps only in-frame clones and is missing some. The data show more than 9,500 clones, over 75% seen once. Sequenced material: CD8+ T cells sorted from blood (inferred from file names), taken from a patient given nivolumab and ipilimumab in sequence. The source is a human donor with melanoma. CDR3s include the opening cysteine and the closing phenylalanine or tryptophan. The D gene is left open where the match is weak. The size field is filled for only some rows; it gives once, few, many or a size class.

D gene	J gene	V gene	clone size	CDR3 protein	CDR3 DNA
TRBD2	TRBJ2-1	TRBV6-1	.	CASSEESGGPLEQFF	TGTGCCAGCAGTGAAGAGAGCGGGGGCCCTTTGGAGCAGTTCTTC
TRBD1	TRBJ1-2	TRBV7-9	.	CASSAGTGFYGYTF	TGTGCCAGCAGCGCCGGGACAGGGTTCTATGGCTACACCTTC
TRBD1	TRBJ1-2	TRBV11-2	.	CASSQGTGEYGYTF	TGTGCCAGCAGCCAAGGTACAGGGGAATATGGCTACACCTTC
.	TRBJ2-7	TRBV19	.	CATGIPPYEQYF	TGTGCCACCGGGATCCCCCCGTACGAGCAGTACTTC
TRBD2	TRBJ2-5	TRBV4-1	.	CASSQALAGGKETQYF	TGCGCCAGCAGCCAAGCACTAGCGGGAGGGAAAGAGACCCAGTACTTC
TRBD2	TRBJ2-1	TRBV6-4	few	CASSDGLAGNEQFF	TGTGCCAGCAGTGACGGACTAGCGGGCAATGAGCAGTTCTTC
.	TRBJ2-7	TRBV19	.	CASSIDGSHYEQYF	TGTGCCAGTAGTATAGACGGGAGCCACTACGAGCAGTACTTC
.	TRBJ2-7	TRBV5-1	.	CASSLITDEQYF	TGCGCCAGCAGCTTGATTACAGACGAGCAGTACTTC
.	TRBJ1-4	TRBV14	few	CASSPSGEKLFF	TGTGCCAGCAGCCCCTCAGGGGAAAAACTGTTTTTT
TRBD1	TRBJ1-1	TRBV5-6	.	CASSSGQDEAFF	TGTGCCAGCAGCTCCGGACAGGACGAAGCTTTCTTT
.	TRBJ1-2	TRBV28	once	CASSFMGGGYTF	TGTGCCAGCAGTTTTATGGGGGGTGGCTACACCTTC
TRBD1	TRBJ2-7	TRBV27	.	CASSLGQNIHEQYF	TGTGCCAGCAGTTTGGGACAGAATATCCACGAGCAGTACTTC
.	TRBJ1-1	TRBV4-1	.	CASSRADNPNTEAFF	TGCGCCAGCAGCCGCGCGGACAATCCGAACACTGAAGCTTTCTTT
TRBD1	TRBJ2-7	TRBV7-9	few	CASSLGDSGEQYF	TGTGCCAGCAGCTTAGGGGACAGTGGGGAGCAGTACTTC
TRBD1	TRBJ2-2	TRBV10-3	few	CAISEGTGNAGELFF	TGTGCCATCAGTGAGGGGACAGGGAACGCCGGGGAGCTGTTTTTT
TRBD2	TRBJ2-7	TRBV15	.	CATSNTNGGLAGYEQYF	TGTGCCACCAGCAATACGAATGGGGGTCTAGCGGGGTATGAGCAGTACTTC
.	TRBJ2-2	TRBV27	.	CASSPDLRYTGELFF	TGTGCCAGCAGCCCGGACTTGCGATACACCGGGGAGCTGTTTTTT
.	TRBJ2-3	TRBV7-9	.	CASSLFLGPSTDTQYF	TGTGCCAGCAGCTTATTTCTGGGGCCCAGCACAGATACGCAGTATTTT
.	TRBJ1-5	TRBV7-8	.	CASSLVGAREPQHF	TGTGCCAGCAGCTTAGTGGGGGCGCGTGAGCCCCAGCATTTT
.	TRBJ2-1	TRBV6-1	few	CASSTGSGSYNEQFF	TGTGCCAGCAGTACCGGGTCGGGCTCCTACAATGAGCAGTTCTTC
.	TRBJ1-4	TRBV5-6	.	CASSLAGNEKLFF	TGTGCCAGCAGCTTGGCCGGGAATGAAAAACTGTTTTTT
TRBD1	TRBJ1-1	TRBV4-2	.	CASSQEAGQGYTEAFF	TGTGCCAGCAGCCAAGAAGCAGGACAGGGATACACTGAAGCTTTCTTT
TRBD1	TRBJ2-7	TRBV27	once	CASSSQNRGFEQYF	TGTGCCAGCAGTTCCCAAAACAGGGGGTTCGAGCAGTACTTC
.	TRBJ2-7	TRBV28	.	CASSLGSGSYEQYF	TGTGCCAGCAGTTTAGGTTCAGGCTCCTACGAGCAGTACTTC
.	TRBJ1-2	TRBV28	.	CASSISWTVANYGYTF	TGTGCCAGCAGTATATCTTGGACAGTCGCTAACTATGGCTACACCTTC
TRBD2	TRBJ2-7	TRBV28	.	CASIPTSGGFYEQYF	TGTGCCAGCATTCCCACTAGCGGAGGATTCTACGAGCAGTACTTC
.	TRBJ2-3	TRBV9	.	CASSVAGANDADTQYF	TGTGCCAGCAGCGTAGCAGGGGCAAACGATGCAGATACGCAGTATTTT
TRBD2	TRBJ2-1	TRBV28	.	CASSLFGTSGSSYNEQFF	TGTGCCAGCAGTTTATTTGGGACTAGCGGGAGCTCCTACAATGAGCAGTTCTTC
.	TRBJ2-2	TRBV6-1	.	CASQLGGGELFF	TGTGCCAGCCAATTGGGGGGCGGGGAGCTGTTTTTT
TRBD1	TRBJ1-4	TRBV6-1	.	CASGKDRANEKLFF	TGTGCCAGCGGCAAGGACAGGGCTAATGAAAAACTGTTTTTT
TRBD2	TRBJ2-3	TRBV2	.	CASTQTSGTFTQYF	TGTGCCAGCACCCAGACTAGCGGGACGTTCACGCAGTATTTT
TRBD1	TRBJ1-2	TRBV19	.	CASSDSLGQGALGYTF	TGTGCCAGTAGTGATTCGCTCGGGCAGGGGGCCCTGGGCTACACCTTC
TRBD2	TRBJ2-7	TRBV11-1	few	CASSLVPGLAGAVDEQYF	TGTGCCAGCAGCTTAGTACCGGGACTAGCGGGAGCGGTGGACGAGCAGTACTTC
.	TRBJ2-5	TRBV6-4	.	CASRPPRAQETQYF	TGTGCCAGCAGGCCCCCCAGGGCCCAAGAGACCCAGTACTTC
.	TRBJ2-5	TRBV6-1	.	CASSELPGVETQYF	TGTGCCAGCAGTGAACTCCCAGGGGTCGAGACCCAGTACTTC
.	TRBJ1-1	TRBV5-1	.	CASSLGGVGAFF	TGCGCCAGCAGCTTAGGGGGGGTTGGAGCTTTCTTT
.	TRBJ2-3	TRBV19	.	CASSPGGITPYF	TGTGCCAGTAGTCCTGGCGGGATAACTCCGTATTTT
TRBD1	TRBJ2-7	TRBV5-1	.	CASSWGQGADEQYF	TGCGCCAGCAGCTGGGGACAGGGGGCGGACGAGCAGTACTTC
TRBD2	TRBJ2-1	TRBV27	few	CASSLTSGGLDNEQFF	TGTGCCAGCAGTTTAACCAGCGGGGGGCTCGACAATGAGCAGTTCTTC
.	TRBJ2-7	TRBV27	.	CASSQGFQASEQYF	TGTGCCAGCAGTCAGGGTTTTCAGGCGAGCGAGCAGTACTTC
TRBD1	TRBJ2-7	TRBV27	once	CASSSPGTGIEQYF	TGTGCCAGCAGTTCCCCCGGGACAGGGATCGAGCAGTACTTC
.	TRBJ1-2	TRBV5-1	few	CASSFDGRLNYGYTF	TGCGCCAGCAGCTTTGATGGTAGATTGAACTATGGCTACACCTTC
TRBD1	TRBJ1-1	TRBV5-1	.	CASSLSAGGITEAFF	TGCGCCAGCAGCTTGAGTGCAGGGGGCATCACTGAAGCTTTCTTT
.	TRBJ2-3	TRBV7-3	.	CASSLSRGASTDTQYF	TGTGCCAGCAGCTTATCCCGCGGGGCCAGCACAGATACGCAGTATTTT
.	TRBJ2-7	TRBV27	.	CACSAQGPYEQYF	TGTGCCTGCTCGGCACAGGGCCCCTACGAGCAGTACTTC
.	TRBJ2-5	TRBV7-9	few	CAGRDTRGQETQYF	TGTGCCGGAAGGGATACAAGGGGGCAAGAGACCCAGTACTTC
.	TRBJ1-1	TRBV9	.	CASSVGDGGTEAFF	TGTGCCAGCAGCGTAGGAGATGGTGGCACTGAAGCTTTCTTT
TRBD2	TRBJ2-7	TRBV14	.	CASSQAGLAASYEQYF	TGTGCCAGCAGCCAAGCTGGACTAGCGGCTTCCTACGAGCAGTACTTC
.	TRBJ2-7	TRBV27	few	CASSLDMTYEQYF	TGTGCCAGCAGTTTAGACATGACCTACGAGCAGTACTTC